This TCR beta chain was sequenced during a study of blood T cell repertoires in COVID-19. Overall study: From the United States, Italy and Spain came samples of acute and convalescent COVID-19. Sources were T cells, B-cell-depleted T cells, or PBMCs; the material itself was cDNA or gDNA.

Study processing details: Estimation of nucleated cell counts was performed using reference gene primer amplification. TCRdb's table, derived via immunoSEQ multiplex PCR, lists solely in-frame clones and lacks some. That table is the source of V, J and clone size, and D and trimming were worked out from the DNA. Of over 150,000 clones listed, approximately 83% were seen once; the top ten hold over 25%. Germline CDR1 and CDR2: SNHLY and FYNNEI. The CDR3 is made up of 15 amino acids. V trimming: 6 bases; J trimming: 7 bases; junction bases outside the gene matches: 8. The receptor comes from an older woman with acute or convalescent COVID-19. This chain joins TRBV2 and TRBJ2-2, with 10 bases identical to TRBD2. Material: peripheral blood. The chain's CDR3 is CASSDASGGSGELFF. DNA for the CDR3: TGTGCCAGCAGCGACGCTAGCGGGGGAAGCGGGGAGCTGTTTTTT.